The present TCR beta chain was sequenced within a study of blood T cell repertoires in COVID-19. Looking at the study overall: The samples span acute and convalescent COVID-19 from the United States, Italy and Spain. Sample material is recorded as cDNA or gDNA derived from T cells, B-cell-depleted T cells, or PBMCs.

The CDR3 runs to 17 residues. Trimming shortened V by 8 bases and J by 0 bases, and 20 bases separated the two germline ends. The germline CDR1 and CDR2 sequences are SNHLY and FYNNEI. Profiled with immunoSEQ multiplex PCR; TCRdb holds only in-frame clones, not every one. Seen here are roughly 200,000 clones, about 89% observed once, and the top ten hold roughly 6.7%. The sample consisted of peripheral blood. The V gene is TRBV2, the J gene TRBJ1-5; D might be TRBD1 (5 bases). The clonotype was recovered from a middle-aged man with acute or convalescent COVID-19. This CDR3 is CASWKGPGDFSNQPQHF. The CDR3 region has the DNA TGTGCCAGCTGGAAGGGGCCCGGTGACTTTAGCAATCAGCCCCAGCATTTT.